This T cell receptor beta chain came from a study of sequential checkpoint blockade in melanoma. Specified treatment: randomized to nivolumab then ipilimumab (arm A) or the reverse (arm B). The assay was immunoSEQ multiplex PCR, and TCRdb's table has in-frame clones only and misses some. This table has about 21,000 clones, around 30% appearing once. This CDR3 has 15 residues. Germline trimming cut 2 bases from V and 4 bases from J; bases unmatched to any gene: 5. Per germline, CDR1 MDHEN and CDR2 SYDVKM. The sequences come from tumor tissue (inferred from file names), collected from a patient given nivolumab and ipilimumab in sequence. The chain employs TRBV28 and TRBJ2-1; 7 bases fit TRBD2. The source is a human donor with melanoma. The CDR3 here is CASSLKAGRYNEQFF. In nucleotides, the CDR3 is TGTGCCAGCAGTTTAAAAGCGGGGAGGTACAATGAGCAGTTCTTC.